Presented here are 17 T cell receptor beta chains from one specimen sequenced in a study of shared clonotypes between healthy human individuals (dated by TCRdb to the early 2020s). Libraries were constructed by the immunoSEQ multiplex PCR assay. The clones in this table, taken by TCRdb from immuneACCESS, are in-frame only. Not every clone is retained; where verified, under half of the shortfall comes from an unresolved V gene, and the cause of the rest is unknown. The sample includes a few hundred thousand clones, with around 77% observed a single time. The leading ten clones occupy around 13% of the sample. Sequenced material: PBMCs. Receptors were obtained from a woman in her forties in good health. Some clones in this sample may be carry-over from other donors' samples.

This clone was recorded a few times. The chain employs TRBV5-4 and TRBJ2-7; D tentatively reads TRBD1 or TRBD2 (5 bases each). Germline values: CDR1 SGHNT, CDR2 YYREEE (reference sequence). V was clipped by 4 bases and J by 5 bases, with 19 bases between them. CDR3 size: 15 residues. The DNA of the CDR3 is TGTGCCAGCAGCCCTCGGGACGGTAACATCAACGAGCAGTACTTC. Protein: CASSPRDGNINEQYF.

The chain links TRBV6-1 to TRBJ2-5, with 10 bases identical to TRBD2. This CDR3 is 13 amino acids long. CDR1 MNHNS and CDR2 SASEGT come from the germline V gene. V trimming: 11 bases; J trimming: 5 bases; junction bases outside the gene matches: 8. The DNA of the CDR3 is TGTGCCGGATCTAGCGGGAGTTGGGAGACCCAGTACTTC. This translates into CAGSSGSWETQYF.

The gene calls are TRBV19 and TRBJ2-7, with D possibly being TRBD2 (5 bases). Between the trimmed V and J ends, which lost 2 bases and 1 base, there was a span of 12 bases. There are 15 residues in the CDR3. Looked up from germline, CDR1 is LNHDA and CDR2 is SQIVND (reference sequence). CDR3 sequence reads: CASSIIGSGSYEQYF. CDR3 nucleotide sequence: TGTGCCAGTAGTATAATAGGGAGCGGTTCCTACGAGCAGTACTTC.

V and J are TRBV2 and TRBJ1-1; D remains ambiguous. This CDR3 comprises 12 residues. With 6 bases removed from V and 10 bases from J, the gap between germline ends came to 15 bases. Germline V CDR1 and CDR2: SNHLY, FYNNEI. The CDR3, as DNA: TGTGCCAGCAGGTACGGGTCATCGGCAGCTTTCTTT. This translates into CASRYGSSAAFF.

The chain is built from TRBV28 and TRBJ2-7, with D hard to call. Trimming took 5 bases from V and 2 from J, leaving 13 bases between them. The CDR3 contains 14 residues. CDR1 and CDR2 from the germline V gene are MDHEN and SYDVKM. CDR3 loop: CASSGQVSTYEQYF. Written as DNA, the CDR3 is TGTGCCAGCAGTGGCCAGGTATCTACCTACGAGCAGTACTTC.

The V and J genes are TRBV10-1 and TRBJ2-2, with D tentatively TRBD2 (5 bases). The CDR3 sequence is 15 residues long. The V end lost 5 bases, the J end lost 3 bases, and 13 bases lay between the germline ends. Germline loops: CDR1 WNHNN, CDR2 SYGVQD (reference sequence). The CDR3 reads CASSSGNPYTGELFF. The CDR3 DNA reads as TGCGCCAGCAGTTCGGGGAACCCATACACCGGGGAGCTGTTTTTT.

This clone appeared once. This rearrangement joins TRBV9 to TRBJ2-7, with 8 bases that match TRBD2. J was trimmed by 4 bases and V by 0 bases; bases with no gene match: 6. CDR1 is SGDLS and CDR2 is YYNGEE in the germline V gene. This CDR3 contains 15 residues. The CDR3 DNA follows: TGTGCCAGCAGCGTAGAGGGAACGGGAGGGTACGAGCAGTACTTC. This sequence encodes CASSVEGTGGYEQYF.

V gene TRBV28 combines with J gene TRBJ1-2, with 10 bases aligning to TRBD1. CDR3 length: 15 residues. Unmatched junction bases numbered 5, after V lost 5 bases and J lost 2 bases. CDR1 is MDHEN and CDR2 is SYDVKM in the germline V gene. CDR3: CASSRQGALNYGYTF. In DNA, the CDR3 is TGTGCCAGCAGTAGACAGGGGGCTTTGAACTATGGCTACACCTTC.

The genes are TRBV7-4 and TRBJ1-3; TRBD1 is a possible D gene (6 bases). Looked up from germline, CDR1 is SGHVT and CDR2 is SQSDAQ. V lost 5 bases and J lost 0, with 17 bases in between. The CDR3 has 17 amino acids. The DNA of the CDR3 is TGTGCCAGCAGCCCGGGGGGCACTATTGACTCTGGAAACACCATATATTTT. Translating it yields CASSPGGTIDSGNTIYF.

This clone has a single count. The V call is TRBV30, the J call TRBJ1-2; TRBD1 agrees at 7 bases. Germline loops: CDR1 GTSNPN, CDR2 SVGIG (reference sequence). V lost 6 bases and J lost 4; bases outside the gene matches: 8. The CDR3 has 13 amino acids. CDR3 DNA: TGTGCCTGCCTGACAGGGTACCTCTATGGCTACACCTTC. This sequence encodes CACLTGYLYGYTF.

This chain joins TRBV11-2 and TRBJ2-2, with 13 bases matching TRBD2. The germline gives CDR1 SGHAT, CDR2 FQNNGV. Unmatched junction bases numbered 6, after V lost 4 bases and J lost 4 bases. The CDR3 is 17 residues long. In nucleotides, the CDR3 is TGTGCCAGCAGCTCAGGACTAGCGGGAGTTGCCACCGGGGAGCTGTTTTTT. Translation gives CASSSGLAGVATGELFF.

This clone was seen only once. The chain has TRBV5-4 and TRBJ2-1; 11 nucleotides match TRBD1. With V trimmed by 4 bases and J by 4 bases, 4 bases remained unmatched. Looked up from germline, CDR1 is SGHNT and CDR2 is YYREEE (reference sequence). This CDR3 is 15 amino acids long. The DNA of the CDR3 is TGTGCCAGCAGCCTGGACAGGGGGCCTTACAATGAGCAGTTCTTC. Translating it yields CASSLDRGPYNEQFF.

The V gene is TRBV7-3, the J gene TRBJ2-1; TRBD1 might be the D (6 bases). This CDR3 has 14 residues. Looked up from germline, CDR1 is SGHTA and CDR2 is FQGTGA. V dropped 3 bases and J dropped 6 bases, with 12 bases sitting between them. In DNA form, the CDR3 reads TGTGCCAGCAGCTTTGGGGCAGGGGCCAATGAGCAGTTCTTC. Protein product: CASSFGAGANEQFF. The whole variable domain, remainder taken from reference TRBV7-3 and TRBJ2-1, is GAGVSQTPSNKVTEKGKYVELRCDPISGHTALYWYRQSLGQGPEFLIYFQGTGAADDSGLPNDRFFAVRPEGSVSTLKIQRTERGDSAVYLCASSFGAGANEQFFGPGTRLTVL.

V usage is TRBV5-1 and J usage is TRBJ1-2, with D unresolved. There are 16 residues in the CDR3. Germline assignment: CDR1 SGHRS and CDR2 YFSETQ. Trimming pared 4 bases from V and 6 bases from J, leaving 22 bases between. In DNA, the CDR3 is TGCGCCAGCAGCCCCACCCCAGGTTCTGTTGTTCATGGCTACACCTTC. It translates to CASSPTPGSVVHGYTF. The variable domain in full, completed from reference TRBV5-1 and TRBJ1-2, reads KAGVTQTPRYLIKTRGQQVTLSCSPISGHRSVSWYQQTPGQGLQFLFEYFSETQRNKGNFPGRFSGRQFSNSRSEMNVSTLELGDSALYLCASSPTPGSVVHGYTFGSGTRLTVV.

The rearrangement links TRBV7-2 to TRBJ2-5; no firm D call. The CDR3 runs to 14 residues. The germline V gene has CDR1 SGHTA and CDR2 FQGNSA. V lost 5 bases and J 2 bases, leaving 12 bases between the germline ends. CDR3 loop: CASSPRRQQETQYF. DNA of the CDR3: TGTGCCAGCAGCCCCCGCAGGCAGCAAGAGACCCAGTACTTC.

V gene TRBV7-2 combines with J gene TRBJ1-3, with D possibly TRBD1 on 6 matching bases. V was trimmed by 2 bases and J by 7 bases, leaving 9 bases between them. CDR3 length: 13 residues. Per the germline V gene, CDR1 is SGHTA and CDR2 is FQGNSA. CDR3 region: CASSLTQGNTIYF. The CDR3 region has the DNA TGTGCCAGCAGCTTAACTCAGGGGAACACCATATATTTT.

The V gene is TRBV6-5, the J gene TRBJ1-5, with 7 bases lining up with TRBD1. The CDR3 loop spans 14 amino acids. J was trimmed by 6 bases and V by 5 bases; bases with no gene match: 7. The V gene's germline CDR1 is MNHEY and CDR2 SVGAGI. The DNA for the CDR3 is TGTGCCAGCAGTCCCGGGACAGTGGGTCAGCCCCAGCATTTT. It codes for CASSPGTVGQPQHF.